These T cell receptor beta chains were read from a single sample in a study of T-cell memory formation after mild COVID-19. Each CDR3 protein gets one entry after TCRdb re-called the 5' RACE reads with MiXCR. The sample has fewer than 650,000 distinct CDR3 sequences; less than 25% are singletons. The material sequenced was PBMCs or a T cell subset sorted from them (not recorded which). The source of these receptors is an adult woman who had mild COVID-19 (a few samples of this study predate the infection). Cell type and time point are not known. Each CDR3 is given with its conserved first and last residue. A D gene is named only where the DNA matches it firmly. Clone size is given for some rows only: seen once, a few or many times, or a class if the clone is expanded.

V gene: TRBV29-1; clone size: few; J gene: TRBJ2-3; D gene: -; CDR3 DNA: TGCAGCGTTGAAGTAGGAGTGGGCACAGATACGCAGTATTTT; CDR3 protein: CSVEVGVGTDTQYF
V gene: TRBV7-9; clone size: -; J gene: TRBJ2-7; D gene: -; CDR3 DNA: TGTGCCAGCAGCTTAGGACGTGGACACCACGAGCAGTACTTC; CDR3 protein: CASSLGRGHHEQYF
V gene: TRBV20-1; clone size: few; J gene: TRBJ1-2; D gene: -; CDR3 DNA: TGCAGTGCTAGAAAACCCGCCCGGCGTGGCTACACCTTC; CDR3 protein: CSARKPARRGYTF
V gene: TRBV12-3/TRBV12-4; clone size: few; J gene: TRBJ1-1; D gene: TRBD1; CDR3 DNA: TGTGCCAGCAGGGAGACAGGGCTGAACACTGAAGCTTTCTTT; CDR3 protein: CASRETGLNTEAFF
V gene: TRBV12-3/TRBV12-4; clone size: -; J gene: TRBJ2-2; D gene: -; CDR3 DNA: TGTGCCAGCAGTTTATTATCAGGGGTCCCCGGGGAGCTGTTTTTT; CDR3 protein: CASSLLSGVPGELFF
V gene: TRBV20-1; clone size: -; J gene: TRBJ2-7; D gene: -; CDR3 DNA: TGCAGTGCTGGAACTGAGTTGGGGGAGCAGTACTTC; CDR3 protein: CSAGTELGEQYF
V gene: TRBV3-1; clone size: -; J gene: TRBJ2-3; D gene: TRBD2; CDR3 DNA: TGTGCCAGCAGCCTCCTTGGTAGCGGGGGTCTCACAGATACGCAGTATTTT; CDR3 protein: CASSLLGSGGLTDTQYF
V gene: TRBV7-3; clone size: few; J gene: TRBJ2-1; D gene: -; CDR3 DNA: TGTGCCAGCAGCTTAACGCAGGAGCAAGAGCAGTTCTTC; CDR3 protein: CASSLTQEQEQFF
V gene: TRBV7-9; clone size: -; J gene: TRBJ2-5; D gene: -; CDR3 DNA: TGTGCCAGCAGCGACCCAGGAGCCAGCCAAGAGACCCAGTACTTC; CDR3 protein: CASSDPGASQETQYF
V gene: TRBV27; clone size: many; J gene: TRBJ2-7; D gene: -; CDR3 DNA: TGTGCCAGCAGTTCGAGAGGGTCCTACGAGCAGTACTTC; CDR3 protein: CASSSRGSYEQYF
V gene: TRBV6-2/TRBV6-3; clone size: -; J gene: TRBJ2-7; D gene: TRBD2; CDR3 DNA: TGTGCCAGCAGTTTGCGGATTAGGCTAGCGGGCTCCTACGAGCAGTACTTC; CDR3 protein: CASSLRIRLAGSYEQYF
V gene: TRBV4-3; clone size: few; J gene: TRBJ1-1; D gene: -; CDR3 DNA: TGCGCCAGCAGCCAATTGCAGTCTATAAACACTGAAGCTTTCTTT; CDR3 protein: CASSQLQSINTEAFF
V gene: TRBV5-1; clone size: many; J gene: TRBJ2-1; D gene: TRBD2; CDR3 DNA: TGCGCCAGCAGCTTGGTCCCCGGGACTAGCGACGACGGTACCTACAATGAGCAGTTCTTC; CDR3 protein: CASSLVPGTSDDGTYNEQFF
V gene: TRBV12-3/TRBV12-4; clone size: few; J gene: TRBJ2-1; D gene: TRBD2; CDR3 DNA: TGTGCCAGCAGTTTGGGGGCTAGCGGGGGCCTCAATGAGCAGTTCTTC; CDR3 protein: CASSLGASGGLNEQFF
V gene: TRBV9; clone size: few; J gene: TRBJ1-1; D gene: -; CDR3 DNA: TGTGCCAGCAGCGTAGAACAGGGGAACACTGAAGCTTTCTTT; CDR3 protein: CASSVEQGNTEAFF
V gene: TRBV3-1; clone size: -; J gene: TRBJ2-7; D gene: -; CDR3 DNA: TGTGCCAGCAGCCAAGATGGGCGTCTCTACGAGCAGTACTTC; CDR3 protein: CASSQDGRLYEQYF
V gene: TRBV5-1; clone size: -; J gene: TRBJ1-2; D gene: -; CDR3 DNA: TGCGCCAGCAGCTTGGCTTCGAGGGGCTTTAACTATGGCTACACCTTC; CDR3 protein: CASSLASRGFNYGYTF
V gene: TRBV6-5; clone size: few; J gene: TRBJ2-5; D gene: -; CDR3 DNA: TGTGCCAGCAGTTATACAACCTCGGTGGTACCTCAGGCGGAGACCCAGTACTTC; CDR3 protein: CASSYTTSVVPQAETQYF
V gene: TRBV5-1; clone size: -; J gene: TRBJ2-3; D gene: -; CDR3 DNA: TGCGCCAGCAGCCCGGGACTTGGTAGCACAGATACGCAGTATTTT; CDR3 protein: CASSPGLGSTDTQYF
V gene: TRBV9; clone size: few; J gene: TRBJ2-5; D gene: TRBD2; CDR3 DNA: TGTGCCAGCAGCACTAGCGGGGGGGCAGGGTCGGAGACCCAGTACTTC; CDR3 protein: CASSTSGGAGSETQYF